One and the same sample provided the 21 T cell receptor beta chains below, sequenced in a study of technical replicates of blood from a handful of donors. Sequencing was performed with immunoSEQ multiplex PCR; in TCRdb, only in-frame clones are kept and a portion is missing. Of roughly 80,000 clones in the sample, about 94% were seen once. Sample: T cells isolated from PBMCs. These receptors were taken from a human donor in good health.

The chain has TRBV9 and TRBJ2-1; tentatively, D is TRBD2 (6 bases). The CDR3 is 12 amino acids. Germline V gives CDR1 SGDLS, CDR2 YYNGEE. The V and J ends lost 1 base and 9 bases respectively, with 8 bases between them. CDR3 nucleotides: TGTGCCAGCAGCGTATCTAGCGCTGAGCAGTTCTTC. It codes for CASSVSSAEQFF.

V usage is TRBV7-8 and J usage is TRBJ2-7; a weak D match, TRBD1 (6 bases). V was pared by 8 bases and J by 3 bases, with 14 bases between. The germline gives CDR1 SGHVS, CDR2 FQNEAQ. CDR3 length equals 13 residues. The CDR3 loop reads CASSRDKIYEQYF. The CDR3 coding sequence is TGTGCCAGCTCCCGGGACAAAATCTACGAGCAGTACTTC.

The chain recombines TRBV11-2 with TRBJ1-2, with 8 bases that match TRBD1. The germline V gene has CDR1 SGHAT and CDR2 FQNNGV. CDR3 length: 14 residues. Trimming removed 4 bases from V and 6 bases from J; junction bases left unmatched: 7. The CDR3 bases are TGTGCCAGCAGCTCTCCACAGGGGGGGGATGGCTACACCTTC. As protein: CASSSPQGGDGYTF.

CDR3 region: CATSRGGPEGYTF. The CDR3 DNA reads TGTGCCACCAGCAGAGGCGGCCCGGAGGGCTACACCTTC. J is TRBJ1-2 and V is TRBV15; no reliable D call. V was cut by 1 base and J by 8 bases, with 11 bases left in between. The CDR3 extends over 13 amino acids. The germline V gene has CDR1 LNHNV and CDR2 YYDKDF (reference sequence).

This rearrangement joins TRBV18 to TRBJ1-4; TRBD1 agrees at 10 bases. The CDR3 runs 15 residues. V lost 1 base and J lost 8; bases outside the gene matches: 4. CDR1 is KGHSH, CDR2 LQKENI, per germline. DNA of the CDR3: TGTGCCAGCTCACCACGGGACAGGGGAGAGGAAAAACTGTTTTTT. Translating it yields CASSPRDRGEEKLFF.

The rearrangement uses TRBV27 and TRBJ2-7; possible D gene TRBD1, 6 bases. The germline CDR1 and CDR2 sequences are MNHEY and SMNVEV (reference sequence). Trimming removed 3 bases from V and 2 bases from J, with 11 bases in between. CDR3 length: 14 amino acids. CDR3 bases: TGTGCCAGCAGTTTTATGGACAGCACCTACGAGCAGTACTTC. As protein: CASSFMDSTYEQYF.

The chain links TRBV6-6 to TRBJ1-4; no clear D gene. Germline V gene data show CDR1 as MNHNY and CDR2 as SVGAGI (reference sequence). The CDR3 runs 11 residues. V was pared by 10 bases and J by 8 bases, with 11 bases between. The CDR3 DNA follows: TGTGCCACTGCTTCTAGGGAAAAACTGTTTTTT. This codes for CATASREKLFF.

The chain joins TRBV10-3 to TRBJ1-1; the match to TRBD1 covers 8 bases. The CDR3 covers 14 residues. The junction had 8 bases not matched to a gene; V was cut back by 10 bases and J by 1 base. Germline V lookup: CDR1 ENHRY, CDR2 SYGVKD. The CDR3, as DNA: TGTGCCACCCAACAGGGGGAAGGGAACACTGAAGCTTTCTTT. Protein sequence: CATQQGEGNTEAFF.

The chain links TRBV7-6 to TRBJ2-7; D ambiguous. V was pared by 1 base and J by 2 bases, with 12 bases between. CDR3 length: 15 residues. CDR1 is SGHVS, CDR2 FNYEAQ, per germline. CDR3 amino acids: CASSLGSQTTYEQYF. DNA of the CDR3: TGTGCCAGCAGCTTAGGGTCACAGACCACCTACGAGCAGTACTTC.

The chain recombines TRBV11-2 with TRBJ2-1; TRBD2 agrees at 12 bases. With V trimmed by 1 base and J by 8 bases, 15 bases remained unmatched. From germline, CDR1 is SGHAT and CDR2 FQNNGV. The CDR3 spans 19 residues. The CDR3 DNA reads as TGTGCCAGCAGCTTAGCCGCCAGGACACTAGCGGGAGGTGGCGATGAGCAGTTCTTC. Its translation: CASSLAARTLAGGGDEQFF. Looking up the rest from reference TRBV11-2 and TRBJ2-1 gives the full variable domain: EAGVAQSPRYKIIEKRQSVAFWCNPISGHATLYWYQQILGQGPKLLIQFQNNGVVDDSQLPKDRFSAERLKGVDSTLKIQPAKLEDSAVYLCASSLAARTLAGGGDEQFFGPGTRLTVL.

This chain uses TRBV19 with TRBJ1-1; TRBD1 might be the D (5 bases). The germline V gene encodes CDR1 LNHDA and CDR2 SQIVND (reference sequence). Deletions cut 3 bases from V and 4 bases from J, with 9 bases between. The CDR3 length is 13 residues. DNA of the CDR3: TGTGCCAGTAGTATGGGGAGGGGCACTGAAGCTTTCTTT. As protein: CASSMGRGTEAFF. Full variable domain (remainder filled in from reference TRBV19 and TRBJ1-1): DGGITQSPKYLFRKEGQNVTLSCEQNLNHDAMYWYRQDPGQGLRLIYYSQIVNDFQKGDIAEGYSVSREKKESFPLTVTSAQKNPTAFYLCASSMGRGTEAFFGQGTRLTVV.

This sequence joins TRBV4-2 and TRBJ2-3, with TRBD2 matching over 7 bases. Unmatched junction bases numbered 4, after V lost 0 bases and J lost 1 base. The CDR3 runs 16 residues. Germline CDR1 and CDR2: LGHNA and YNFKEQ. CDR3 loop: CASSQETSSRTDTQYF. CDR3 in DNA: TGTGCCAGCAGCCAAGAGACTAGCAGCCGCACAGATACGCAGTATTTT.

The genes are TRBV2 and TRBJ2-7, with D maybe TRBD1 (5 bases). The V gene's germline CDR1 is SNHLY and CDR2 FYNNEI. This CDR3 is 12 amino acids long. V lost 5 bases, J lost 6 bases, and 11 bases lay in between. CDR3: CASSWTIREQYF. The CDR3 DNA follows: TGTGCCAGCAGTTGGACAATACGCGAGCAGTACTTC.

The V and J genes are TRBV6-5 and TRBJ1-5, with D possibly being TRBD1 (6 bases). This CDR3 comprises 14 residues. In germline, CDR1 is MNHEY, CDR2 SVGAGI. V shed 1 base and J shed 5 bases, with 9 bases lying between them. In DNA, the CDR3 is TGTGCCAGCAGTTACTTAGGGGGAGATCAGCCCCAGCATTTT. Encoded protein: CASSYLGGDQPQHF.

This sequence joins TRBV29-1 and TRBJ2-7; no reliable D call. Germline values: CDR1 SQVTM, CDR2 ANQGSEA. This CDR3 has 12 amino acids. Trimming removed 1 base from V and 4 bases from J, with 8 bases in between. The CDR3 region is CSVEVRGYEQYF. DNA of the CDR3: TGCAGCGTTGAAGTAAGAGGTTACGAGCAGTACTTC.

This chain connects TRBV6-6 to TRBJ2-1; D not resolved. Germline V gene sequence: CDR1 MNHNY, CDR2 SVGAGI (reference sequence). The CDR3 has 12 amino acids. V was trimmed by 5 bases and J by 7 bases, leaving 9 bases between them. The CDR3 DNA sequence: TGTGCCAGCAGTACACGGGTTAATGAGCAGTTCTTC. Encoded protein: CASSTRVNEQFF.

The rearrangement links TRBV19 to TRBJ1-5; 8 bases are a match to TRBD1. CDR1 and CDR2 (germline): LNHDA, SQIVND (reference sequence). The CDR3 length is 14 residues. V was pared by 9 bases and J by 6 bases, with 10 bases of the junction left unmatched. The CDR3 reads CASKGQGGRQPQHF. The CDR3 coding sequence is TGTGCCAGCAAAGGACAGGGCGGACGTCAGCCCCAGCATTTT.

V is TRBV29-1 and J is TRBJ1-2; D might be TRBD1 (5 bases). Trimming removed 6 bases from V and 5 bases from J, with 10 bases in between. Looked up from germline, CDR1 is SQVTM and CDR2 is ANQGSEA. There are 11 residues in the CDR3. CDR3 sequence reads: CSVATGYGYTF. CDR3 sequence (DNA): TGCAGCGTCGCTACAGGATATGGCTACACCTTC.

The DNA of the CDR3 is TGTGCCAGCAGTGCCCGGGTGTCCGCCGGGGAGCTGTTTTTT. As protein: CASSARVSAGELFF. V is TRBV2 and J is TRBJ2-2; no clear D gene. This CDR3 is built from 14 residues. Trimming removed 4 bases from V and 6 bases from J, with 12 bases in between. Germline CDR1 and CDR2: SNHLY and FYNNEI.

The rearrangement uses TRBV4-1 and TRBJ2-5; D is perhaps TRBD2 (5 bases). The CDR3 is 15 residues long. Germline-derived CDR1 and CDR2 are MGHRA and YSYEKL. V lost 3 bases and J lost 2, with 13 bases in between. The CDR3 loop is CASSQGVAVQETQYF. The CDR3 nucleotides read TGCGCCAGCAGCCAGGGAGTGGCAGTTCAAGAGACCCAGTACTTC.

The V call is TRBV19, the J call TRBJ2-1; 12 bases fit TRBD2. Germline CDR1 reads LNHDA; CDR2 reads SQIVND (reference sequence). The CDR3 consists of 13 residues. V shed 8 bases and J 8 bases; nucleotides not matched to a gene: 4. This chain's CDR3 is CASLAGGPHEQFF. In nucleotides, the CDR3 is TGTGCCAGTCTAGCGGGAGGGCCGCATGAGCAGTTCTTC.